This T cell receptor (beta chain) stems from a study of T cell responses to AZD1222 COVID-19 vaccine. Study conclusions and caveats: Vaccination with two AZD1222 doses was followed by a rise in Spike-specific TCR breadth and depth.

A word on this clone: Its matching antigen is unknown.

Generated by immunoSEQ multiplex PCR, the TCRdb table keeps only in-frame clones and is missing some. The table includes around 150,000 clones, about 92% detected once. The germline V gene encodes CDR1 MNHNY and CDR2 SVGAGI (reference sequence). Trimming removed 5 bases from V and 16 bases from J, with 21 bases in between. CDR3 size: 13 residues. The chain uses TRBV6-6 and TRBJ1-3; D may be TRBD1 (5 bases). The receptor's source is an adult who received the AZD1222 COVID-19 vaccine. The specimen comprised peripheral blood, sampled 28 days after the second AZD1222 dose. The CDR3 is CASSRRTGPGLYF. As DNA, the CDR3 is TGTGCCAGCAGTCGCCGGACGGGACCGGGTCTCTATTTT.